The present TCR beta chain was sequenced within a study of cytomegalovirus exposure and HLA in healthy donors. Study results and limitations: Donor immune exposure was known only as CMV serostatus. Most TCR sequences proved rare, with some public TCRs found in many donors.

The PCR made use of 60 Vbeta and 13 Jbeta primers. Sequencing was performed with immunoSEQ multiplex PCR; in TCRdb, only in-frame clones are kept and a portion is missing. This sample has about 170,000 clones, with around 86% found just once. V lost 3 bases and J lost 10; bases outside the gene matches: 7. Germline lookup yields CDR1 LGHNA and CDR2 YSLEER. The CDR3 is 15 residues long. As concerns this clone: The antigen is unknown.

The sample was PBMCs. V usage is TRBV4-3 and J usage is TRBJ1-6; 9 bases fit TRBD1. This TCR came from a male donor in good health and CMV-seronegative. The CDR3 region is CASSQGQGFGSPLHF. The DNA of the CDR3 is TGCGCCAGCAGCCAGGGACAGGGTTTTGGGTCACCCCTCCACTTT.